This T cell receptor (beta chain) derives from a study of a mutant IDH1 vaccine in newly diagnosed glioma. The overall study: The treated population exhibited a male proportion of about 60%, a female proportion of 37.5%, and a mean age of about 40 years. Prior therapy was radiotherapy, temozolomide, or both; most received both. Study findings and constraints: Vaccination elicited immune responses in 93.3% of patients.

The time point: week 11, during vaccination. The vaccine gave 300 ug of a 20-mer mutant IDH1 peptide subcutaneously per dose. This clone occurred a few times. What it binds is not known. Using immunoSEQ multiplex PCR, the repertoire was profiled, and TCRdb retains in-frame clones only, with some absent. Among about 130,000 clones, about 82% were seen once, and the ten largest hold about 5.5%. The CDR3 is 12 amino acids. Trimming pared 0 bases from V and 7 bases from J, leaving 6 bases between. Germline CDR1 is GTSNPN and CDR2 is SVGIG (reference sequence). Sequences were derived from PBMCs, sampled from a glioma patient whose treatment included an IDH1 peptide vaccine. V and J are TRBV30 and TRBJ2-2, with D possibly being TRBD1 (5 bases). This receptor was identified in a man aged 35 to 55 with glioma. The CDR3 nucleotides read TGTGCCTGGAGTGTAGGGGTCGGGGAGCTGTTTTTT. This encodes CAWSVGVGELFF.